The present T cell receptor (beta chain) was sequenced within a study of T-cell memory formation after mild COVID-19. In the study overall: Among the donors, TCR clusters were largely specific to each donor.

cDNA libraries for TCR alpha and TCR beta, carrying sample barcodes and UMIs, came from 5'RACE with constant-segment primers. Each CDR3 protein is one row after TCRdb ran MiXCR on the 5' RACE reads. This sample has about 470,000 distinct CDR3 sequences, with around a quarter found just once. Study-wide points: Contracting clones from day 15 to 85 showed balanced CD4/CD8; later expanders favored CD4+. The main location of contracting CD4+ clones was CM and EM, and that of contracting CD8+ clones was EMRA.

This clonotype was seen a handful of times. Its antigen remains unknown. The clonotype originates from an adult woman who had mild COVID-19 (a few samples of this study predate the infection). Cell type and time point are not known. Sequencing was done on a sample of PBMCs or a T cell subset sorted from them (not recorded which).

CDR3 coding DNA: TGTGCCAGCACAGGGGTAGGGGCCGGGGAGCTGTTTTTT. It encodes CASTGVGAGELFF. This rearrangement joins TRBV6-6 to TRBJ2-2; D is perhaps TRBD1 (6 bases). Germline V CDR1 and CDR2: MNHNY, SVGAGI (reference sequence). V dropped 7 bases and J dropped 6 bases, with 12 bases sitting between them. The CDR3 totals 13 residues.